Listed below are T cell receptor beta chains from one sample, sequenced in a study of T cells in localized non-small cell lung cancer. The table came from immunoSEQ multiplex PCR; TCRdb's copy has only in-frame clones and leaves some out. This table holds roughly 72,000 clones, more than 70% found once. The source was peripheral blood, collected before any cancer treatment. The source of these receptors is a female donor older than 55 with stage I lung adenocarcinoma. CDR3s include the opening cysteine and the closing phenylalanine or tryptophan. The D gene is left open where the match is weak. Not all rows give a size; the values are once, few, many and, for expanded clones, a class.

j_gene	abundance	v_gene	d_gene	CDR3nt	CDR3aa
TRBJ1-2	-	TRBV9	-	TGTGCCAGCAGCCCCAGTGACTTCTATGGCTACACCTTC	CASSPSDFYGYTF
TRBJ1-2	-	TRBV19	-	TGTGCCAGTAGTATACGACCACAGGGTCCGAACGGCTACACCTTC	CASSIRPQGPNGYTF
TRBJ2-7	-	TRBV13	TRBD2	TGTGCCAGCAGCTTAGGGACTAGCGACGAGCAGTACTTC	CASSLGTSDEQYF
TRBJ2-6	-	TRBV2	-	TGTGCCAGCGGACCCGACTCTGGGGCCAACGTCCTGACTTTC	CASGPDSGANVLTF
TRBJ2-5	-	TRBV6-5	TRBD1	TGTGCCAGCAGATCCTCAGGGGGCAGTGAGACCCAGTACTTC	CASRSSGGSETQYF
TRBJ1-4	-	TRBV9	-	TGTGCCAGCAGCTTCCAGGGTGATGCTAATGAAAAACTGTTTTTT	CASSFQGDANEKLFF
TRBJ1-4	-	TRBV7-9	-	TGTGCCAGCAGCGAACAGCTAGTTGAAAAACTGTTTTTT	CASSEQLVEKLFF
TRBJ1-3	-	TRBV11-2	-	TGTGCCAGCAGCTCACGGCTCTCTGGAAACACCATATATTTT	CASSSRLSGNTIYF
TRBJ1-2	-	TRBV15	-	TGTGCCACCAGCAGAGTGGACGCGGACCTAACCTTC	CATSRVDADLTF
TRBJ2-4	-	TRBV19	TRBD1	TGTGCCAGTAGTATCAGGGGACAGGGGAACATTCAGTACTTC	CASSIRGQGNIQYF
TRBJ2-5	once	TRBV7-2	-	TGTGCCAGCACCTACCAACCCCAAGAGACCCAGTACTTC	CASTYQPQETQYF
TRBJ2-7	-	TRBV27	-	TGTGCCAGCAGCTCAGGGTTTCGGTACGAGCAGTACTTC	CASSSGFRYEQYF
TRBJ1-4	few	TRBV4-2	-	TGTGCCAGCAGCCAAGATCGACGCTTACCGGTCGTGAAACTGTTTTTT	CASSQDRRLPVVKLFF
TRBJ1-1	once	TRBV28	-	TGTGCCAGCAGTCCGGTGGCAGGGGTGGGCACTGAAGCTTTCTTT	CASSPVAGVGTEAFF
TRBJ2-7	-	TRBV29-1	-	TGCAGCGTTCAGGGGACCTACGAGCAGTACTTC	CSVQGTYEQYF
TRBJ2-2	-	TRBV25-1	-	TGTGCCAGCGGAGCCCTTGGGACCGGGGAGCTGTTTTTT	CASGALGTGELFF
TRBJ1-1	-	TRBV6-5	TRBD1	TGTGCCAGCACCCCGGACAGGTTGAACACTGAAGCTTTCTTT	CASTPDRLNTEAFF
TRBJ2-7	-	TRBV9	-	TGTGCCAGCAGCGTAGACCGCCCGGTTCGGCGGGGCTCCTACGAGCAGTACTTC	CASSVDRPVRRGSYEQYF
TRBJ2-7	-	TRBV6-5	-	TGTGCCAGCAGTTACTCCTCCGAGCAGTACTTC	CASSYSSEQYF
TRBJ2-5	-	TRBV7-6	TRBD2	TGTGCCAGCAGCTTATCGAGCGGGGGGGATAGGGAGACCCAGTACTTC	CASSLSSGGDRETQYF
TRBJ1-5	-	TRBV6-1	-	TGTGCCAGCGAGGAGGAGGGCAGGGGATATCAGCCCCAGCATTTT	CASEEEGRGYQPQHF
TRBJ1-3	-	TRBV11-2	-	TGTGCCAGCTCCTTGATGACCCTCGGAGATACCATATATTTT	CASSLMTLGDTIYF
TRBJ1-2	-	TRBV11-2	-	TGTGCCAGCAGCTTAGATCAGGGTTGGGGCTACACCTTC	CASSLDQGWGYTF
TRBJ2-5	-	TRBV28	-	TGTGCCAGCAGTTTTGGCAGGGAGGAGACCCAGTACTTC	CASSFGREETQYF
TRBJ2-5	-	TRBV5-1	-	TGCGCCAGCAGCTCGGCGGGAACAGGGTTCGGCGAGACCCAGTACTTC	CASSSAGTGFGETQYF
TRBJ1-4	-	TRBV10-3	-	TGTGCCATCAGTGAGTCTCCCTGGATGGAAAAACTGTTTTTT	CAISESPWMEKLFF
TRBJ2-2	-	TRBV5-4	-	TGTGCCAGCAGTCCGGGACATACGAACACCGGGGAGCTGTTTTTT	CASSPGHTNTGELFF
TRBJ2-7	-	TRBV2	TRBD1	TGTGCCAGCACCCGGACAGGGGGGTTCGACGAGCAGTACTTC	CASTRTGGFDEQYF
TRBJ2-7	-	TRBV11-3	-	TGTGCCAGCAGCGATGGTACTAACGAGCAGTACTTC	CASSDGTNEQYF
TRBJ1-5	-	TRBV15	-	TGTGCCACCAGCAGAGTAAATCAGCCCCAGCATTTT	CATSRVNQPQHF
TRBJ2-5	-	TRBV11-2	-	TGTGCCAGCAGCTTATCCGGGCAGGAGACCCAGTACTTC	CASSLSGQETQYF
TRBJ2-7	once	TRBV27	TRBD2	TGTGCCAGCAGTATACTAGCGGGAGGGCCGGGGCAGTACTTC	CASSILAGGPGQYF
TRBJ2-2	once	TRBV19	-	TGTGCCAGTAGTCGGACGCACGGGGAGCTGTTTTTT	CASSRTHGELFF
TRBJ2-7	-	TRBV7-2	-	TGTGCCAGCAGCTCCACTCACTACGAGCAGTACTTC	CASSSTHYEQYF
TRBJ2-3	-	TRBV5-6	-	TGTGCCAGCAGCACCCTTGTGGGGGGTATAGGTGATACGCAGTATTTT	CASSTLVGGIGDTQYF
TRBJ2-7	-	TRBV30	-	TGTGCCTGGAGGGGGGGACATTACGAGCAGTACTTC	CAWRGGHYEQYF
TRBJ2-3	-	TRBV6-5	-	TGTGCCAGCAGTTACTTGGGGGTCCCCACAGATACGCAGTATTTT	CASSYLGVPTDTQYF
TRBJ1-1	-	TRBV5-1	-	TGCGCCAGCAGCTTCGCGGTGAACACTGAAGCTTTCTTT	CASSFAVNTEAFF
TRBJ1-1	-	TRBV28	TRBD1	TGTGCCAGCAGCCTAACAGGGGCGAACACTGAAGCTTTCTTT	CASSLTGANTEAFF
TRBJ1-2	once	TRBV27	TRBD1	TGTGCCAGCAGTTCTATGCCCGGGACAGCTTATGGCTACACCTTC	CASSSMPGTAYGYTF
TRBJ2-2	-	TRBV19	TRBD1	TGTGCCAGTAGTATGAGGACAGGGGGCACCGGGGAGCTGTTTTTT	CASSMRTGGTGELFF
TRBJ2-2	-	TRBV7-9	-	TGTGCCAGCAGCTTATCAGTCAACACCGGGGAGCTGTTTTTT	CASSLSVNTGELFF
TRBJ1-6	-	TRBV19	TRBD1	TGTGCCAGTAGTCCCGGGACAGGGCCGGGCTCACCCCTCCACTTT	CASSPGTGPGSPLHF
TRBJ1-5	-	TRBV19	-	TGTGCCAGTAGTACCCGGACACCTCCTAATCAGCCCCAGCATTTT	CASSTRTPPNQPQHF
TRBJ1-1	-	TRBV19	-	TGTGCCAGTACCCAGAGAGGGACGGTGAACACTGAAGCTTTCTTT	CASTQRGTVNTEAFF
TRBJ1-2	-	TRBV18	-	TGTGCCAGCTCACCTTCAGGGGCCCACTATGGCTACACCTTC	CASSPSGAHYGYTF
TRBJ2-4	-	TRBV2	-	TGTGCCAGCAGTGACGGGGGACTAGCCAAAAACATTCAGTACTTC	CASSDGGLAKNIQYF